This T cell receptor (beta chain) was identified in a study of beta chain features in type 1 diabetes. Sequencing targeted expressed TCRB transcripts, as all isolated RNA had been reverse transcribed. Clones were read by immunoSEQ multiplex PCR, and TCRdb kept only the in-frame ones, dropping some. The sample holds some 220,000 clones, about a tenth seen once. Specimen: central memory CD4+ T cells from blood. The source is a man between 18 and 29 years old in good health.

CDR3 protein: CASSLGSGNRGYEQYF. The CDR3 coding sequence is TGTGCCAGCAGCTTAGGATCTGGGAACAGGGGCTACGAGCAGTACTTC. The rearrangement links TRBV11-3 to TRBJ2-7, with 7 bases lining up with TRBD1. Germline trimming cut 1 base from V and 3 bases from J; bases unmatched to any gene: 9. CDR1 and CDR2 (germline): SGHNT, YENEEA. This CDR3 spans 16 amino acids. Using reference TRBV11-3 and TRBJ2-7 for the parts outside the CDR3, the full variable domain is EAGVVQSPRYKIIEKKQPVAFWCNPISGHNTLYWYLQNLGQGPELLIRYENEEAVDDSQLPKDRFSAERLKGVDSTLKIQPAELGDSAVYLCASSLGSGNRGYEQYFGPGTRLTVT.